The source of this TCR beta chain is a study of beta chain features in type 1 diabetes. Study context: Sorted cells examined across all samples numbered approximately 100 million.

As for this clone: Its specificity is unknown.

The whole isolated RNA underwent reverse transcription, so sequencing captured expressed TCRB transcripts. TCRdb's copy holds only in-frame clones and misses some; the assay was immunoSEQ multiplex PCR. The sample shows about 290,000 clones, 7.5% to 9.5% of them seen only once. The authors obtained over 98% purity in all sorted populations. Whole-study findings and limits: In cDNA sequencing, cells with high TCR expression could be over-represented.

CDR1 SGHTA and CDR2 FQGNSA come from the germline V gene. V was clipped by 5 bases and J by 2 bases, with 12 bases between them. This CDR3 contains 14 residues. The sequenced sample consisted of central memory CD4+ T cells from blood. The chain links TRBV7-2 to TRBJ2-5; unclear D gene. The sequence was collected from a woman aged 18 to 35 in good health. The CDR3 DNA sequence: TGTGCCAGCAGCCCACCTACAGAACAAGAGACCCAGTACTTC. Residues: CASSPPTEQETQYF.